This T cell receptor (beta chain) was identified during a study of blood T cell repertoires in COVID-19. The sample holds a few counts of this clone. CDR3 length: 15 amino acids. V lost 0 bases to trimming and J lost 3 bases, with 12 bases between them. Looked up from germline, CDR1 is MNHEY and CDR2 is SVGAGI. The study counted Cohort 3 donors as recovered given two negative PCRs, clearance, or symptom resolution. Clones were sequenced by immunoSEQ multiplex PCR, and TCRdb holds only the in-frame ones, with some missing. Here the sample spans fewer than 150,000 clones, 83% being singletons. The clonotype was recovered from a man in his thirties or forties who had recovered from COVID-19. The sequencing input was PBMCs or T cells enriched from blood (not recorded which). The rearrangement uses TRBV6-5 and TRBJ2-7; the D gene is possibly TRBD1 (5 bases). CDR3 sequence: CASSYSHPDIYEQYF. CDR3 nucleotide sequence: TGTGCCAGCAGTTACTCCCACCCGGACATCTACGAGCAGTACTTC.